The clone carrying this T cell receptor beta chain was picked up a small number of times. Its target is not known. This sample was taken from a study of T-cell memory formation after mild COVID-19. For the study at large: TCR clusters mostly belonged to single donors.

The CDR3 consists of 15 residues. V lost 6 bases, J lost 4 bases, and 16 bases lay in between. Germline V gives CDR1 MNHEY, CDR2 SVGAGI. Study-level findings and limits: Nothing showed for sure that second-wave clones peaking on day 37 were SARS-CoV-2 specific. A second wave expanding day 15 to 37 was CD4+-biased; contracting clones were balanced.

cDNA libraries for TCR alpha and TCR beta, carrying sample barcodes and UMIs, came from 5'RACE with constant-segment primers. MiXCR was run by TCRdb on the 5' RACE reads, yielding one entry per CDR3 protein. Of more than 200,000 distinct CDR3 sequences in the sample, around 15% were seen once. This TCR was sampled from a man between 18 and 35 years old who had mild COVID-19 (a few samples of this study predate the infection). Cell type and time point are not known. The rearrangement uses TRBV6-5 and TRBJ2-1, with D uncertain. Sample: PBMCs or a T cell subset sorted from them (not recorded which). The DNA of the CDR3 is TGTGCCAGCAGCCCACAGCCCCGCAATTACAATGAGCAGTTCTTC. Its protein is CASSPQPRNYNEQFF.